This entry concerns a single T cell receptor beta chain. This clone's antigen is unknown. Base qualities are not at hand, and no much larger clone is one base apart. The sequencing machine was an Illumina HiSeq 2500. Quantitative 5'-RACE with molecular barcodes was used to prepare TCR beta libraries. The authors' analysis ran thus. To identify disease-linked TCR variants, a new computational method was used, one built on a probabilistic model of VDJ rearrangement. TCRdb trimmed the raw reads at Q25, called clones with MiXCR and kept productive beta chains. All rows with the same CDR3 protein become a single entry with the most common DNA and genes. The V and J calls and clone size come from TCRdb's table, not from the authors' own analysis. The sample table records over 450,000 distinct CDR3 sequences; 10% to 15% of these occur just once. The ten most abundant clones make up nearly 7% of the sample.

The data originate from a study of CD8 T cells in ankylosing spondylitis (dated by TCRdb to the late 2010s). In the study overall: The study profiled T cell receptor beta repertoires in healthy donors and ankylosing spondylitis patients to find disease-linked TCR variants. The whole study cohort included some 100 healthy donors and 20 to 30 ankylosing spondylitis patients. Peripheral blood samples were taken, and synovial fluid was additionally collected from ankylosing spondylitis patients. The full study reports these points: Significant enrichment of the disease-linked clones was reported in matched synovial fluid samples from ankylosing spondylitis patients. A TCR beta motif of seven or eight highly homologous amino acid variants appeared characteristic of blood from ankylosing spondylitis patients. Some of the motif variants had been reported before in the synovial fluid and blood of reactive arthritis patients, a finding that suggests common disease-initiation mechanisms. The disease-linked clones showed a CD8+ phenotype and occurred at relatively low frequencies in peripheral blood.

The CDR3 spans 15 residues, from the cysteine through the phenylalanine. Just the 45-base CDR3 DNA is kept, in frame starting at base 1. The germline V gene provides CDR1 SGHTA and CDR2 FQGNSA. Trimming takes 0 bases from V and 3 bases from J, and the germline ends sit 6 bases apart. Material: blood, either unsorted or a sorted T cell fraction (not recorded which). This TCR came from a male donor with ankylosing spondylitis. The chain links TRBV7-2 with TRBJ1-6; no D gene can be assigned with confidence. The DNA is as follows: TGTGCCAGCAGCTTAGCTCAAGGCTATAATTCACCCCTCCACTTT. Its protein is CASSLAQGYNSPLHF.